This T cell receptor beta chain was observed in a study of T-cell reconstitution after alpha-beta-depleted transplantation in children. Preparing the TCRbeta library involved the use of unique molecular identifiers. Each CDR3 protein is one row after TCRdb ran MiXCR on the PCR reads. The sample contains about 640,000 distinct CDR3 sequences, roughly 17% of which appear only once. V shed 2 bases and J shed 1 base, with 23 bases lying between them. CDR1 is MNHEY and CDR2 is SVGEGT in the germline V gene. CDR3 length: 19 amino acids. The chain combines TRBV6-2 or TRBV6-3 with TRBJ1-1, with D possibly matching TRBD1 (5 bases). The TCR was taken from a human donor who donated a stem cell graft to a child with acute myeloid leukemia. This sample comprised PBMCs from the stem cell graft donor, obtained from the stem cell graft. The CDR3 DNA reads as TGTGCCAGCAGTTACAGCATGGCGGTTGGAGACAGCGAGAACACTGAAGCTTTCTTT. It is translated as CASSYSMAVGDSENTEAFF.